This TCR beta chain was profiled in a study of CD8 T cells in ankylosing spondylitis. This clonotype came up a few times. Antigen: not known. Points from the study as a whole: Earlier authors reported some of these motif variants in reactive arthritis synovial fluid and blood. What appeared characteristic of ankylosing spondylitis blood was a TCR beta motif of under 10 highly homologous variants.

TCRdb passed the 5' RACE reads through MiXCR, listing each CDR3 protein once. This sample has 120,000 to 150,000 distinct CDR3 sequences, with 6.5% to 8.5% found just once. The CDR3 contains 13 residues. Losses at the gene ends were 4 bases for V and 5 bases for J; bases not matched to a gene: 5. Per the germline V gene, CDR1 is SGHKS and CDR2 is YYEKEE (reference sequence). The sample consisted of synovial fluid, either unsorted or a sorted T cell fraction (not recorded which). V is TRBV5-5 and J is TRBJ2-5; the match to TRBD1 covers 7 bases. This sequence was found in a male donor with ankylosing spondylitis. For the CDR3, the DNA is TGTGCCAGCAGCATACAGGGGTGGGAGACCCAGTACTTC. It encodes CASSIQGWETQYF.